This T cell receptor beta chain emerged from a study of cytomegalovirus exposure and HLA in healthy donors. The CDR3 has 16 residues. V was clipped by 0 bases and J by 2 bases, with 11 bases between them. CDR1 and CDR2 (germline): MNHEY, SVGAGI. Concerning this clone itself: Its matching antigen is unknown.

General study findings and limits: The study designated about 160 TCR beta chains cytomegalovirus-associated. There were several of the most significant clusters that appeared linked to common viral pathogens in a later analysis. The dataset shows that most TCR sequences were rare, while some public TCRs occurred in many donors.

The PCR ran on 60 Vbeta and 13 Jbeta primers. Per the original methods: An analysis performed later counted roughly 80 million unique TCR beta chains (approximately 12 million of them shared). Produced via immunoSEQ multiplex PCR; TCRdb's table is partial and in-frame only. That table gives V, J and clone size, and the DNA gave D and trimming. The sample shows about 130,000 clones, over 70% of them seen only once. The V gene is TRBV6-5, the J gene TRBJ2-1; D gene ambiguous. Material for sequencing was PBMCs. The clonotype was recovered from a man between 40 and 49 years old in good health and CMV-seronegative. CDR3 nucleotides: TGTGCCAGCAGTTACTCGAGTCCGGGTCCCTACAATGAGCAGTTCTTC. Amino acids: CASSYSSPGPYNEQFF.